The 6 T cell receptor beta chains given below trace back to one sample, sequenced in a study of identical twins. TCRdb independently ran MiXCR on the 5' RACE reads; one entry per CDR3 protein. The sample has nearly 900,000 distinct CDR3 sequences; roughly 12% are singletons. This sample was also put to use in a study of yellow fever vaccine responses in identical twins.

The specimen sequenced was PBMCs. The receptor set was obtained from a woman younger than 35 in good health.

The V call is TRBV5-1, the J call TRBJ1-1, with 10 positions matching TRBD1. This CDR3 contains 15 residues. Germline CDR1 reads SGHRS; CDR2 reads YFSETQ. The J segment lost 3 bases and the V segment lost 1 base, leaving 3 bases of the junction unmatched. Here the CDR3 reads CASSLPGQGYTEAFF. DNA of the CDR3: TGCGCCAGCAGCTTGCCGGGACAGGGGTACACTGAAGCTTTCTTT.

This clonotype occurred a few times. The gene calls are TRBV29-1 and TRBJ1-2; TRBD1 agrees at 7 bases. Germline V lookup: CDR1 SQVTM, CDR2 ANQGSEA. The CDR3 length is 15 residues. With 4 bases clipped from V and 2 bases from J, the junction kept 10 bases outside the gene matches. CDR3 in DNA: TGCAGCGTTGCAGACAATTCCAGGGGGAACTATGGCTACACCTTC. Amino acids: CSVADNSRGNYGYTF.

There are a few counts of this clonotype. The chain recombines TRBV6-5 with TRBJ2-1, with 9 bases matching TRBD2. There are 16 residues in the CDR3. Looked up from germline, CDR1 is MNHEY and CDR2 is SVGAGI. Losses at the gene ends were 0 bases for V and 12 bases for J; bases not matched to a gene: 12. The CDR3 DNA reads TGTGCCAGCAGTTACTCGAGGCGGGAGGGCCTTTTATTGCAGTTCTTC. Residues: CASSYSRREGLLLQFF.

J is TRBJ1-1 and V is TRBV19; no clear D. The CDR3 is made up of 13 amino acids. Germline V lookup: CDR1 LNHDA, CDR2 SQIVND (reference sequence). V lost 8 bases, J lost 5 bases, and 15 bases lay in between. This chain's CDR3 is CASSKRGGTEAFF. The CDR3, as DNA: TGTGCCAGTTCAAAGCGGGGTGGAACTGAAGCTTTCTTT. Using reference TRBV19 and TRBJ1-1 for the parts outside the CDR3, the full variable domain is DGGITQSPKYLFRKEGQNVTLSCEQNLNHDAMYWYRQDPGQGLRLIYYSQIVNDFQKGDIAEGYSVSREKKESFPLTVTSAQKNPTAFYLCASSKRGGTEAFFGQGTRLTVV.

This clonotype was detected only a few times. The V and J genes are TRBV24-1 and TRBJ2-3; D ambiguous. Trimming removed 3 bases at V and 2 bases at J, with 11 bases between. The CDR3 contains 15 residues. Germline values: CDR1 KGHDR, CDR2 SFDVKD. CDR3 protein: CATSDNGRLTDTQYF. In DNA form, the CDR3 reads TGTGCCACCAGTGATAATGGACGGCTCACAGATACGCAGTATTTT.

This clonotype was observed a few times. The J gene is TRBJ2-7, the V gene TRBV28, with 7 bases aligning to TRBD2. CDR3 length equals 15 residues. Unmatched junction bases numbered 4, after V lost 2 bases and J lost 0 bases. Germline V gene sequence: CDR1 MDHEN, CDR2 SYDVKM. The CDR3 DNA is TGTGCCAGCAGTTTAGGGGGGGGGGACTCCTACGAGCAGTACTTC. Protein product: CASSLGGGDSYEQYF. Supplemented by reference TRBV28 and TRBJ2-7, the full variable domain reads DVKVTQSSRYLVKRTGEKVFLECVQDMDHENMFWYRQDPGLGLRLIYFSYDVKMKEKGDIPEGYSVSREKKERFSLILESASTNQTSMYLCASSLGGGDSYEQYFGPGTRLTVT.